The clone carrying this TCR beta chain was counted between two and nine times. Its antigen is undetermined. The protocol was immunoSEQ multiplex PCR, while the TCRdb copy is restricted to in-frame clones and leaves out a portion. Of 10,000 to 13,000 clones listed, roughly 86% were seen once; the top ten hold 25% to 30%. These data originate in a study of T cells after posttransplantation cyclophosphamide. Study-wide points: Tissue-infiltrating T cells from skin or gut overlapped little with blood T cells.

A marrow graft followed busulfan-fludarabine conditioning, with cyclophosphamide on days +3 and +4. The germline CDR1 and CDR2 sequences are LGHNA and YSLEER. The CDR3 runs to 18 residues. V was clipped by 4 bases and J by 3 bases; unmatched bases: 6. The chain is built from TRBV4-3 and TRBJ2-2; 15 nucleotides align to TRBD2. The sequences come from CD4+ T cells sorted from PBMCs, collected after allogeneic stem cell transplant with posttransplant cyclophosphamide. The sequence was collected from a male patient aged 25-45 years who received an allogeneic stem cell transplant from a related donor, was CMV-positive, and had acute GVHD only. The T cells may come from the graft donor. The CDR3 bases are TGCGCCAGCAGCCGAGGACTAGCGGGGGGGCCGGACACCGGGGAGCTGTTTTTT. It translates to CASSRGLAGGPDTGELFF.